These 32 T cell receptor beta chains originate from one sample sequenced in a study of cytotoxic CD8 clonotypes in ibrutinib-treated CLL. The data were produced by immunoSEQ multiplex PCR, yet TCRdb's version contains in-frame clones alone and is incomplete. The sample lists about 120,000 clones, more than 55% seen once, with about 39% in the top ten. Sequenced material: PBMCs, taken after 24 months of ibrutinib treatment. All receptors derive from a human donor with chronic lymphocytic leukemia.

This clone has only a few counts. The rearrangement uses TRBV18 and TRBJ2-5; tentative D call: TRBD2 (7 bases). The germline gives CDR1 KGHSH, CDR2 LQKENI. Trimming stripped 6 bases from V and 1 base from J, with 9 bases between. The CDR3 sequence is 13 residues long. The CDR3 DNA reads TGTGCCAGCTCCCGGGGGGCCCAAGAGACCCAGTACTTC. It specifies CASSRGAQETQYF.

The genes are TRBV7-9 and TRBJ2-2; no reliable D call. There are 14 residues in the CDR3. The V end was cut by 0 bases, the J end by 5 bases, with 7 bases between. Germline CDR1 is SEHNR and CDR2 is FQNEAQ (reference sequence). CDR3 loop: CASSLASITGELFF. The CDR3 DNA is TGTGCCAGCAGCTTAGCATCGATAACCGGGGAGCTGTTTTTT. Full variable domain (outside the CDR3, taken from reference TRBV7-9 and TRBJ2-2): DTGVSQNPRHKITKRGQNVTFRCDPISEHNRLYWYRQTLGQGPEFLTYFQNEAQLEKSRLLSDRFSAERPKGSFSTLEIQRTEQGDSAMYLCASSLASITGELFFGEGSRLTVL.

The V call is TRBV29-1, the J call TRBJ2-3, with D possibly matching TRBD1 (5 bases). V shed 4 bases and J shed 4 bases, with 12 bases lying between them. This CDR3 is built from 13 residues. The germline CDR1 and CDR2 sequences are SQVTM and ANQGSEA. CDR3 loop: CSVVGEGPDTQYF. The CDR3 DNA is TGCAGCGTTGTAGGGGAAGGGCCAGATACGCAGTATTTT.

The V call is TRBV6-6, the J call TRBJ1-6; the D gene is possibly TRBD1 (6 bases). Trimming pared 2 bases from V and 9 bases from J, leaving 14 bases between. The CDR3 runs to 15 residues. Germline V gives CDR1 MNHNY, CDR2 SVGAGI (reference sequence). The CDR3 coding sequence is TGTGCCAGCAGTTACACCCCGACAGGTTTTTCACCCCTCCACTTT. Its protein is CASSYTPTGFSPLHF.

The table lists this clone with many counts. V usage is TRBV5-4 and J usage is TRBJ2-7, with 9 bases identical to TRBD1. Unmatched junction bases numbered 7, after V lost 3 bases and J lost 3 bases. Germline CDR1 and CDR2: SGHNT and YYREEE (reference sequence). The CDR3 consists of 15 residues. The CDR3 bases are TGTGCCAGCAGCTCCCAACAGACAGGGGGCTACGAGCAGTACTTC. Translating gives CASSSQQTGGYEQYF.

This clone was recorded a few times. The chain uses TRBV5-1 and TRBJ2-5, with 10 bases that match TRBD1. V was clipped by 4 bases and J by 3 bases; unmatched bases: 3. The germline V gene encodes CDR1 SGHRS and CDR2 YFSETQ. The CDR3 length is 14 residues. The CDR3 sequence: CASSLGQGKETQYF. CDR3 in DNA: TGCGCCAGCAGCCTGGGACAGGGGAAAGAGACCCAGTACTTC.

The chain employs TRBV19 and TRBJ1-5, with D maybe TRBD1 (5 bases). The CDR3 length is 13 residues. V was cut by 2 bases and J by 7 bases, with 9 bases left in between. From germline, CDR1 is LNHDA and CDR2 SQIVND (reference sequence). As DNA, the CDR3 is TGTGCCAGTAGTATAAAAGGGGACCAGCCCCAGCATTTT. Its translation: CASSIKGDQPQHF.

V usage is TRBV19 and J usage is TRBJ2-7; 7 bases are shared with TRBD1. CDR1 is LNHDA, CDR2 SQIVND, per germline (reference sequence). The trim removed 3 bases at V and 9 bases at J, leaving 14 bases unmatched. CDR3 length: 15 amino acids. CDR3 bases: TGTGCCAGTAGTATCCCCCGGGACAGCTCCGTGGGGCAGTACTTC. Its protein is CASSIPRDSSVGQYF.

The V and J genes are TRBV14 and TRBJ2-7, with D unresolved. The V gene's germline CDR1 is SGHDN and CDR2 FVKESK. V was trimmed by 0 bases and J by 1 base, leaving 10 bases between them. The CDR3 totals 15 residues. The CDR3, as DNA: TGTGCCAGCAGCCAAGATATAGGAAAGTCCTACGAGCAGTACTTC. It encodes CASSQDIGKSYEQYF.

This clone was detected only a few times. This chain links TRBV5-4 with TRBJ2-7, with TRBD2 matching 10 bases. The CDR3 loop spans 14 amino acids. The J segment lost 4 bases and the V segment lost 5 bases, leaving 6 bases of the junction unmatched. Germline loops: CDR1 SGHNT, CDR2 YYREEE (reference sequence). This CDR3 reads CASRRAGGRYEQYF. In DNA, the CDR3 is TGTGCCAGCAGAAGAGCGGGGGGGCGTTACGAGCAGTACTTC.

This clone appeared a few times. This chain uses TRBV28 with TRBJ2-4; D is possibly TRBD1 (6 bases). The germline V gene encodes CDR1 MDHEN and CDR2 SYDVKM. Trimming took off 5 bases at V and 3 bases at J, with 11 bases between the two ends. This CDR3 spans 14 amino acids. This CDR3 reads CASSLQGNKNIQYF. The CDR3 DNA follows: TGTGCCAGCAGTCTACAGGGAAACAAAAACATTCAGTACTTC.

V gene TRBV29-1 combines with J gene TRBJ1-2, with 11 bases identical to TRBD1. Trimming cost V 7 bases and J 0 bases; bases outside gene matches: 10. This CDR3 has 16 amino acids. Germline CDR1 SQVTM, CDR2 ANQGSEA. This CDR3 is CSAGTGGVLANYGYTF. Written as DNA, the CDR3 is TGCAGCGCCGGGACAGGGGGAGTCTTGGCTAACTATGGCTACACCTTC.

The rearrangement uses TRBV14 and TRBJ2-3; a possible D gene is TRBD2 (6 bases). Germline V gives CDR1 SGHDN, CDR2 FVKESK. CDR3 length equals 16 residues. The germline V and J ends were trimmed by 3 bases and 1 base, with 14 bases remaining between them. The CDR3 region has the DNA TGTGCCAGCAGCCATGTGGGGGGAATGGGCACAGATACGCAGTATTTT. Translating gives CASSHVGGMGTDTQYF.

The CDR3 nucleotides read TGTGCCAGCAGCCAAGGAACAGGGCGCTCTGGAAACACCATATATTTT. Its protein is CASSQGTGRSGNTIYF. The rearrangement uses TRBV14 and TRBJ1-3, with D possibly being TRBD1 (6 bases). The CDR3 is 16 amino acids. The germline V and J ends were trimmed by 1 base and 0 bases, with 10 bases remaining between them. Germline V gene lookup returns CDR1 SGHDN and CDR2 FVKESK.

This clone was detected once. The DNA for the CDR3 is TGTGCCAGCAGCTTAGGTGGAAGGGTCGACACCGGGGAGCTGTTTTTT. Residues: CASSLGGRVDTGELFF. V is TRBV7-3 and J is TRBJ2-2; D is ambiguous. V lost 2 bases and J 3 bases, leaving 13 bases between the germline ends. This CDR3 spans 16 amino acids. Per germline, CDR1 SGHTA and CDR2 FQGTGA. Together with reference TRBV7-3 and TRBJ2-2, the CDR3 gives the full variable domain: GAGVSQTPSNKVTEKGKYVELRCDPISGHTALYWYRQSLGQGPEFLIYFQGTGAADDSGLPNDRFFAVRPEGSVSTLKIQRTERGDSAVYLCASSLGGRVDTGELFFGEGSRLTVL.

This sequence joins TRBV29-1 and TRBJ1-4; D may be TRBD1 (5 bases). Trimming shortened V by 4 bases and J by 0 bases, and 9 bases separated the two germline ends. Looked up from germline, CDR1 is SQVTM and CDR2 is ANQGSEA. There are 14 residues in the CDR3. CDR3 loop: CSVVGGTTNEKLFF. The CDR3, as DNA: TGCAGCGTTGTGGGGGGGACAACTAATGAAAAACTGTTTTTT.

The table lists this clone with a few counts. The rearrangement joins TRBV27 to TRBJ2-7; 9 bases are shared with TRBD1. CDR1 is MNHEY and CDR2 is SMNVEV in the germline V gene (reference sequence). CDR3 length: 15 amino acids. V shed 3 bases, J shed 7 bases, and the junction held 10 bases outside the gene matches. The CDR3 DNA reads TGTGCCAGCAGTTTTATCGGGACAGGGTCTGTTGAGCAGTACTTC. It specifies CASSFIGTGSVEQYF.

This clone was found once. The chain employs TRBV10-1 and TRBJ1-1; 10 positions match TRBD1. CDR1 WNHNN and CDR2 SYGVQD come from the germline V gene (reference sequence). The CDR3 runs 14 residues. The junction had 3 bases not matched to a gene; V was cut back by 4 bases and J by 4 bases. Written as DNA, the CDR3 is TGCGCCAGCAGTGGACGGGACAGGGGCACTGAAGCTTTCTTT. It encodes CASSGRDRGTEAFF.

In DNA form, the CDR3 reads TGCAGCGTTGAAGGGGTTAGTGGCTCCCACTCTGGGGCCAACGTCCTGACTTTC. Protein product: CSVEGVSGSHSGANVLTF. This chain connects TRBV29-1 to TRBJ2-6; no firm D call. Germline lookup yields CDR1 SQVTM and CDR2 ANQGSEA. This CDR3 comprises 18 residues. Trimming took off 1 base at V and 0 bases at J, with 16 bases between the two ends.

The CDR3: CASSATSQVSYNEQFF. CDR3 nucleotides: TGCGCCAGCAGCGCAACCAGCCAAGTTTCCTACAATGAGCAGTTCTTC. V usage is TRBV5-1 and J usage is TRBJ2-1; D is undetermined. Germline V CDR1 and CDR2: SGHRS, YFSETQ. This CDR3 is built from 16 residues. The germline V and J ends were trimmed by 4 bases and 1 base, with 15 bases remaining between them.

This clone was seen a single time. The chain is built from TRBV7-2 and TRBJ2-3; 10 bases agree with TRBD2. V was pared by 7 bases and J by 2 bases, with 6 bases of the junction left unmatched. Germline CDR1 and CDR2: SGHTA and FQGNSA. The length of the CDR3 is 15 residues. The CDR3 loop reads CASTPLAGVTDTQYF. The CDR3 coding sequence is TGTGCCAGCACCCCGCTAGCGGGAGTCACAGATACGCAGTATTTT. Full variable domain (rest looked up from reference TRBV7-2 and TRBJ2-3): GAGVSQSPSNKVTEKGKDVELRCDPISGHTALYWYRQSLGQGLEFLIYFQGNSAPDKSGLPSDRFSAERTGGSVSTLTIQRTQQEDSAVYLCASTPLAGVTDTQYFGPGTRLTVL.

The chain carries TRBV19 and TRBJ1-5, with D perhaps matching TRBD1 (6 bases). This CDR3 comprises 15 residues. Deletions cut 5 bases from V and 4 bases from J, with 15 bases between. CDR1 is LNHDA and CDR2 is SQIVND in the germline V gene (reference sequence). The CDR3 nucleotides read TGTGCCAGTAGTTATGTGGAGGGGGGAAATCAGCCCCAGCATTTT. Translating gives CASSYVEGGNQPQHF.

This clone was recorded a few times. The V and J genes are TRBV30 and TRBJ1-5; possible D gene TRBD1, 6 bases. This CDR3 spans 13 amino acids. Germline V gives CDR1 GTSNPN, CDR2 SVGIG (reference sequence). V shed 1 base and J shed 4 bases, with 8 bases lying between them. Written as DNA, the CDR3 is TGTGCCTGGAGTGGACAGGATAATCAGCCCCAGCATTTT. Encoded protein: CAWSGQDNQPQHF.

The chain couples TRBV5-4 to TRBJ1-5; 7 positions agree with TRBD1. Germline assignment: CDR1 SGHNT and CDR2 YYREEE (reference sequence). Losses at the gene ends were 2 bases for V and 0 bases for J; bases not matched to a gene: 11. The CDR3 contains 18 residues. The CDR3 sequence is CASSLRGRRVNSNQPQHF. The CDR3 DNA is TGTGCCAGCAGCTTAAGGGGGCGAAGGGTTAATAGCAATCAGCCCCAGCATTTT.

The chain has TRBV18 and TRBJ2-7; either TRBD1 or TRBD2 may supply D (5 bases each). Germline-derived CDR1 and CDR2 are KGHSH and LQKENI. The CDR3 is 13 residues long. Trimming stripped 4 bases from V and 3 bases from J, with 10 bases between. The CDR3 DNA sequence: TGTGCCAGCTCACAGGGACGGGACTACGAGCAGTACTTC. It is translated as CASSQGRDYEQYF.

This clone was counted between two and nine times. V usage is TRBV5-1 and J usage is TRBJ2-4; D might be TRBD1 (6 bases). The germline V and J ends were trimmed by 0 bases and 8 bases, with 18 bases remaining between them. Germline assignment: CDR1 SGHRS and CDR2 YFSETQ. This CDR3 contains 16 residues. The CDR3 sequence: CASSLGRQVEWDIQYF. The CDR3 bases are TGCGCCAGCAGCTTGGGCAGACAGGTCGAATGGGACATTCAGTACTTC.

The chain is built from TRBV11-2 and TRBJ1-6, with a weak D call TRBD1 (6 bases). The CDR3 extends over 15 amino acids. CDR1 SGHAT and CDR2 FQNNGV come from the germline V gene. Trimming left V 4 bases short and J 9 bases short, with 16 bases between. The CDR3 nucleotides are TGTGCCAGCAGCTGGGGGGGGCATACGGGTTCACCCCTCCACTTT. Encoded protein: CASSWGGHTGSPLHF. Looking up the rest from reference TRBV11-2 and TRBJ1-6 gives the full variable domain: EAGVAQSPRYKIIEKRQSVAFWCNPISGHATLYWYQQILGQGPKLLIQFQNNGVVDDSQLPKDRFSAERLKGVDSTLKIQPAKLEDSAVYLCASSWGGHTGSPLHFGNGTRLTVT.

The chain recombines TRBV10-2 with TRBJ2-4; a weak D match, TRBD1 (5 bases). Per the germline V gene, CDR1 is WSHSY and CDR2 is SAAADI. This CDR3 is built from 15 residues. V shed 3 bases and J shed 4 bases, with 13 bases lying between them. The chain's CDR3 is CASSEGAVSKNIQYF. The CDR3 bases are TGCGCCAGCAGTGAAGGGGCAGTAAGTAAAAACATTCAGTACTTC.

The chain is built from TRBV2 and TRBJ2-3, with D possibly TRBD1 on 6 matching bases. This CDR3 is built from 16 residues. The germline V gene encodes CDR1 SNHLY and CDR2 FYNNEI. Trimming left V 4 bases short and J 1 base short, with 15 bases between. CDR3 protein: CASSAPPRTGTDTQYF. CDR3 bases: TGTGCCAGCAGTGCGCCACCGCGGACAGGCACAGATACGCAGTATTTT.

This CDR3 reads CASSPRTGETEAFF. CDR3 sequence (DNA): TGTGCCAGCAGCCCCAGGACAGGGGAAACTGAAGCTTTCTTT. The chain combines TRBV11-1 with TRBJ1-1; 9 bases line up with TRBD1. The CDR3 is 14 amino acids. Trimming removed 5 bases from V and 5 bases from J; junction bases left unmatched: 6. CDR1 SGHAT and CDR2 FQDESV come from the germline V gene (reference sequence).

This clone was seen at least ten times. The rearrangement joins TRBV10-3 to TRBJ1-6; D is possibly TRBD1 (6 bases). This CDR3 spans 13 amino acids. The V end was cut by 2 bases, the J end by 7 bases, with 6 bases between. Germline assignment: CDR1 ENHRY and CDR2 SYGVKD. The CDR3 region is CAISEQGNSPLHF. Here the CDR3 DNA reads TGTGCCATCAGTGAGCAGGGGAATTCACCCCTCCACTTT.

The chain links TRBV4-3 to TRBJ2-1; 11 bases line up with TRBD2. Germline V gene data show CDR1 as LGHNA and CDR2 as YSLEER. With 1 base clipped from V and 6 bases from J, the junction kept 2 bases outside the gene matches. The CDR3 is 15 amino acids. CDR3 loop: CASSQVSGGVNEQFF. The CDR3 nucleotides are TGCGCCAGCAGCCAAGTTAGCGGGGGGGTCAATGAGCAGTTCTTC.